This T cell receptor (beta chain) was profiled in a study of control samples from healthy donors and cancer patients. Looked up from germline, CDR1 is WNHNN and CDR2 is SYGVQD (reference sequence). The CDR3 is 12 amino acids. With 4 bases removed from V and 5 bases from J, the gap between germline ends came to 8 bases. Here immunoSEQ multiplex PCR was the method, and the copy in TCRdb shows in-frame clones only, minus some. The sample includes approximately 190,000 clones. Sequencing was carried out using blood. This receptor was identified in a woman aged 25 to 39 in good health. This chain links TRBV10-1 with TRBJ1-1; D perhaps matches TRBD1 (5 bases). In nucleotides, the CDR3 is TGCGCCAGCAGTGTGGGGGGAACTGAAGCTTTCTTT. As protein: CASSVGGTEAFF.